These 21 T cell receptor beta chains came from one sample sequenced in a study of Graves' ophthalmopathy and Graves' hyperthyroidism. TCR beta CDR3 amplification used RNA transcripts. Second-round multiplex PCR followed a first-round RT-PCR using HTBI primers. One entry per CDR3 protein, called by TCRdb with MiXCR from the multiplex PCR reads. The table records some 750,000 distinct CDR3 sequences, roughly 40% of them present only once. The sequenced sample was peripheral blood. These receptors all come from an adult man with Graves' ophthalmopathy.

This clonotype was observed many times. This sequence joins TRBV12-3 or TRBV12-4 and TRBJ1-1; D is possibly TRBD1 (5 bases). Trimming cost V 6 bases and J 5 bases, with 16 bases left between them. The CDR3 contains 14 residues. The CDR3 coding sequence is TGTGCCAGCAGACCAGAGGGACGTTGGACTGAAGCTTTCTTT. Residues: CASRPEGRWTEAFF.

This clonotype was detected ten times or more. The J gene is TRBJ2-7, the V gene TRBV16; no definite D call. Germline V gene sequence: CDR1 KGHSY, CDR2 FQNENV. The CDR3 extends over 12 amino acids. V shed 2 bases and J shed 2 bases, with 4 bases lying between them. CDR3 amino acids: CASSQRTYEQYF. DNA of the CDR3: TGTGCCAGCAGCCAACGCACCTACGAGCAGTACTTC.

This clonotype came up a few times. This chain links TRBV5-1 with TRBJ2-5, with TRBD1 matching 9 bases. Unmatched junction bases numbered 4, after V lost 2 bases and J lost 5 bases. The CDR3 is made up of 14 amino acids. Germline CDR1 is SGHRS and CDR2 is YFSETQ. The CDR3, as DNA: TGCGCCAGCAGCTTTACAGGGGGCCGGGAGACCCAGTACTTC. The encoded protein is CASSFTGGRETQYF.

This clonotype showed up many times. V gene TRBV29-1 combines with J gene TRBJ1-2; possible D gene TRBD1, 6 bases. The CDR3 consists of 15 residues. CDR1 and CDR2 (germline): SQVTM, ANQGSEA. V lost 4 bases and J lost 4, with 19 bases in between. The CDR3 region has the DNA TGCAGCGTTGTTAGTTCTGGGCAGGGGTCCTATGGCTACACCTTC. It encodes CSVVSSGQGSYGYTF.

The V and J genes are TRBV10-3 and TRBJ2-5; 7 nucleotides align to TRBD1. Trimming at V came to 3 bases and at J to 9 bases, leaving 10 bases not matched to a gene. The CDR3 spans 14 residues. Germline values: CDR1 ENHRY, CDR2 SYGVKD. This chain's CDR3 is CAISEQGSNQPQYF. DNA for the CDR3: TGTGCCATCAGTGAACAGGGGAGCAATCAGCCCCAGTACTTC.

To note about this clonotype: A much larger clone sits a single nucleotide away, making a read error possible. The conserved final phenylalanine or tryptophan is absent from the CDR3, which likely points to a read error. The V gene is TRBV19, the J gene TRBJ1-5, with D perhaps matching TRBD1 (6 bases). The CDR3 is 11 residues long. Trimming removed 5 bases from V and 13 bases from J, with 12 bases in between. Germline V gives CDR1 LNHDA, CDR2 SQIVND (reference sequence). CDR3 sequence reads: CASSWTAEQHL. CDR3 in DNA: TGTGCCAGTAGTTGGACAGCGGAGCAGCATCTT.

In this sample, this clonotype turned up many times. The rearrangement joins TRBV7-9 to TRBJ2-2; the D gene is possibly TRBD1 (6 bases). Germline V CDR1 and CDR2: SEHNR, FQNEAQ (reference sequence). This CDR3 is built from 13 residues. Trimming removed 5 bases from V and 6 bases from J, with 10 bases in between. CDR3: CASSPRGPGELFF. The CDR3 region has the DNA TGTGCCAGCAGCCCCAGGGGACCCGGGGAGCTGTTTTTT.

The CDR3 DNA sequence: TGCAGCATAGCCGGGTCTGGGGCCAACGTCCTGACTTTC. It is translated as CSIAGSGANVLTF. This rearrangement joins TRBV29-1 to TRBJ2-6; D call uncertain. Per germline, CDR1 SQVTM and CDR2 ANQGSEA. The CDR3 spans 13 residues. Trimming stripped 8 bases from V and 1 base from J, with 9 bases between.

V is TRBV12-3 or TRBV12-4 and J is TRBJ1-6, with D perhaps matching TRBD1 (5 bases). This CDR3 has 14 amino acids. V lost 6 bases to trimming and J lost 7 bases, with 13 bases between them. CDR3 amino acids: CASRDGDLNSPLHF. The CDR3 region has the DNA TGTGCCAGCAGGGACGGGGACTTGAATTCACCCCTCCACTTT.

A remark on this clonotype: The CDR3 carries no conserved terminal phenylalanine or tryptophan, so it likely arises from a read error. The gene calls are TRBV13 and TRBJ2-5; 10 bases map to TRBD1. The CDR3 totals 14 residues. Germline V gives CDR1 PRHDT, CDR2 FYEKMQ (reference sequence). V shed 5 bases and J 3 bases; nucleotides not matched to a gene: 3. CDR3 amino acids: CASSPGQGEETQYC. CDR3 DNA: TGTGCCAGCAGCCCAGGACAGGGGGAAGAGACCCAGTACTGC.

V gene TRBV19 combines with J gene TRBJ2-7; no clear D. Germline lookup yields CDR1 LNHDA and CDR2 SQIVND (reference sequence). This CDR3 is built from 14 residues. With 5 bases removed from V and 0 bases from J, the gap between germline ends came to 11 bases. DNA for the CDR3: TGTGCCAGTAGTCCTGACACTCGCTCCTACGAGCAGTACTTC. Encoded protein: CASSPDTRSYEQYF. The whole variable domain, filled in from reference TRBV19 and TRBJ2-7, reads DGGITQSPKYLFRKEGQNVTLSCEQNLNHDAMYWYRQDPGQGLRLIYYSQIVNDFQKGDIAEGYSVSREKKESFPLTVTSAQKNPTAFYLCASSPDTRSYEQYFGPGTRLTVT.

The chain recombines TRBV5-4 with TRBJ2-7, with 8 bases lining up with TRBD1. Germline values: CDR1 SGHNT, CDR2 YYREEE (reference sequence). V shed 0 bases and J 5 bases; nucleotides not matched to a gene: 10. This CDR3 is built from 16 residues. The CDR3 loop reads CASSLGSRTGNHEQYF. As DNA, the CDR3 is TGTGCCAGCAGCTTGGGGTCCAGGACAGGGAACCACGAGCAGTACTTC. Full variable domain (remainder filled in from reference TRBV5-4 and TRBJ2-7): ETGVTQSPTHLIKTRGQQVTLRCSSQSGHNTVSWYQQALGQGPQFIFQYYREEENGRGNFPPRFSGLQFPNYSSELNVNALELDDSALYLCASSLGSRTGNHEQYFGPGTRLTVT.

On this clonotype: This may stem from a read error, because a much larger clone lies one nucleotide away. The CDR3 bases are TGCAGTGCTCGTAACAGGGTGGAGACCCAGTACTTC. Protein sequence: CSARNRVETQYF. This chain uses TRBV20-1 with TRBJ2-7, with D possibly being TRBD1 (6 bases). TRBJ2-5 matches the DNA end more closely, so the J call is doubtful. Germline CDR1 and CDR2: DFQATT and SNEGSKA (reference sequence). The CDR3 is 12 residues long.

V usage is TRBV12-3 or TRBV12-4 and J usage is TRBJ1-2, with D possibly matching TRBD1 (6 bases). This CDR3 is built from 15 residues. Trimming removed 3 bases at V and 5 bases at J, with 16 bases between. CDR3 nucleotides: TGTGCCAGCAGTTTGGGGGGCAAGAGGAGATATGGCTACACCTTC. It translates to CASSLGGKRRYGYTF.

The CDR3 region is CSARLTDSSPLHF. CDR3 bases: TGCAGTGCAAGACTAACTGATAGTTCACCCCTCCACTTT. The chain combines TRBV20-1 with TRBJ1-6; D unclear. Germline values: CDR1 DFQATT, CDR2 SNEGSKA (reference sequence). The CDR3 sequence is 13 residues long. V lost 6 bases to trimming and J lost 9 bases, with 15 bases between them.

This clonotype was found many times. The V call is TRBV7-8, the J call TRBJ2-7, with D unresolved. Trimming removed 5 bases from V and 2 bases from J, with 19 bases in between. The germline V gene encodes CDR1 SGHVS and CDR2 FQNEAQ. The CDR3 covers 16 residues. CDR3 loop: CASSIPPLQTPYEQYF. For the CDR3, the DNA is TGTGCCAGCAGCATACCCCCGCTTCAAACGCCCTACGAGCAGTACTTC.

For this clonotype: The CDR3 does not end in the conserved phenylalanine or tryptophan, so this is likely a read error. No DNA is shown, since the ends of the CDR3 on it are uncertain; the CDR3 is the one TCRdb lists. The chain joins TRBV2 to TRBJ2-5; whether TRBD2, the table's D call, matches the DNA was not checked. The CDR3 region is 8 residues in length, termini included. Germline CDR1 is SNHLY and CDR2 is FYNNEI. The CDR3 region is CASSSGGL.

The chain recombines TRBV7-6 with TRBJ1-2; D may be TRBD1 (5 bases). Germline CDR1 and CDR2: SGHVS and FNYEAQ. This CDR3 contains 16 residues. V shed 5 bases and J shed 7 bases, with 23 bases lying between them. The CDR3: CASSLTTGPSSAGYTF. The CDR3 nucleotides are TGTGCCAGCAGCCTTACAACAGGACCGAGTTCTGCTGGCTACACCTTC. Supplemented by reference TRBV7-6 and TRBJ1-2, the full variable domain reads GAGVSQSPRYKVTKRGQDVALRCDPISGHVSLYWYRQALGQGPEFLTYFNYEAQQDKSGLPNDRFSAERPEGSISTLTIQRTEQRDSAMYRCASSLTTGPSSAGYTFGSGTRLTVV.

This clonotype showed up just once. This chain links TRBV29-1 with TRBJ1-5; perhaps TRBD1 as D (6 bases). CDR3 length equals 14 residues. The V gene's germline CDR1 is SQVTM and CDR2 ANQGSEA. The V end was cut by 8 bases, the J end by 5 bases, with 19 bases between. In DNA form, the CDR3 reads TGCAGCAGTTTGGACAGTGAAGCCTATCAGCCCCAGCATTTT. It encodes CSSLDSEAYQPQHF.

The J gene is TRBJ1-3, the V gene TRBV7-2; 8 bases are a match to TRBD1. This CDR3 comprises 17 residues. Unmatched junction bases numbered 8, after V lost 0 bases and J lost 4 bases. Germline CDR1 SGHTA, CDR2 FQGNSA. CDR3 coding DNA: TGTGCCAGCAGCTTAGCCTCGACAGGGGTGGGCGGAAACACCATATATTTT. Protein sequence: CASSLASTGVGGNTIYF.

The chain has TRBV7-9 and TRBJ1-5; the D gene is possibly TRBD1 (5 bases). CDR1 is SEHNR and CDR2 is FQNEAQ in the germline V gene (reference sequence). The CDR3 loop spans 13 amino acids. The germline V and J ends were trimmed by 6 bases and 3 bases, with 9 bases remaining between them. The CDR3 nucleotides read TGTGCCAGCAGGGGGACCCACAATCAGCCCCAGCATTTT. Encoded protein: CASRGTHNQPQHF.